The following is a T cell receptor (beta chain) sequence with its context. Its antigen is undetermined. These data are taken from a study of shared clonotypes between healthy human individuals. Study-wide background: CD8 memory received one plate per donor, CD8 naive two, CD4 memory three and CD4 naive three.

Approximately 30,000 T cell genomes (about 210 ng DNA) went into each sorted-subset replicate. Sequenced by immunoSEQ multiplex PCR; TCRdb stores in-frame clones only, minus some. The data hold a few hundred thousand clones, with around 87% observed a single time. The germline V and J ends were trimmed by 2 bases and 6 bases, with 14 bases remaining between them. Germline V CDR1 and CDR2: MNHEY, SMNVEV (reference sequence). The CDR3 consists of 14 residues. Overall study results and limits: Rarefaction showed sorted-subset sequencing was incomplete despite large depth. Investigators expected sequencing depth to affect clonotype sharing among donors.

This sequence joins TRBV27 and TRBJ2-7; TRBD1 or TRBD2 may be the D gene (5 bases each). What was sequenced was memory CD8+ T cells sorted from blood. The subset was: CD45RO+ cells pooled with CCR7-negative TemRA cells. This clonotype was obtained from a man aged 18 to 29 in good health. The CDR3 protein is CASSLRGWLGEQYF. DNA for the CDR3: TGTGCCAGCAGTTTACGGGGCTGGCTCGGCGAGCAGTACTTC.